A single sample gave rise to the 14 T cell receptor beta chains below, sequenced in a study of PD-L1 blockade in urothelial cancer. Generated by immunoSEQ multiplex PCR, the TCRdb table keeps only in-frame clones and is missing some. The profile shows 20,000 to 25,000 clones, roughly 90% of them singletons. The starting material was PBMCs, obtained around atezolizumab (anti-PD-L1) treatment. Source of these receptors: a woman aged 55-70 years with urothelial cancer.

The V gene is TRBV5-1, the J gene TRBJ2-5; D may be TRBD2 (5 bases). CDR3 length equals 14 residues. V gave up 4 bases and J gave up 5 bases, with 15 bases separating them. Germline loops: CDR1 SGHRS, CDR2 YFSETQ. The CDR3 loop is CASSPGGGRETQYF. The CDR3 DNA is TGCGCCAGCAGCCCTGGCGGCGGGCGGGAGACCCAGTACTTC.

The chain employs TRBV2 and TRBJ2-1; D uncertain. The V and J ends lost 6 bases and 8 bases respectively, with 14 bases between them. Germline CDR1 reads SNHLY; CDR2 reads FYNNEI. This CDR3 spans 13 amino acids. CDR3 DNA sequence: TGTGCCAGCAGAAACAACGGAGTCCATGAGCAGTTCTTC. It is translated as CASRNNGVHEQFF.

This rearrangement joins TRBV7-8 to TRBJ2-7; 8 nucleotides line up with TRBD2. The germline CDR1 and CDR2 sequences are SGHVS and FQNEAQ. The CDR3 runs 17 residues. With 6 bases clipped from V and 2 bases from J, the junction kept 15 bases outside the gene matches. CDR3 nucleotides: TGTGCCAGCAGGCCACTTTCGGGGGGGGGCTCAACCTACGAGCAGTACTTC. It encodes CASRPLSGGGSTYEQYF.

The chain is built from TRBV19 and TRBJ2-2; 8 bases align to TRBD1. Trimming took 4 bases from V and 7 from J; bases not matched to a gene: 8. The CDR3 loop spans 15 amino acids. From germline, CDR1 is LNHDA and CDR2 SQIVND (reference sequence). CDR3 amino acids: CASSSPGQGVGELFF. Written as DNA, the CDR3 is TGTGCCAGTAGTAGCCCCGGACAGGGTGTCGGGGAGCTGTTTTTT.

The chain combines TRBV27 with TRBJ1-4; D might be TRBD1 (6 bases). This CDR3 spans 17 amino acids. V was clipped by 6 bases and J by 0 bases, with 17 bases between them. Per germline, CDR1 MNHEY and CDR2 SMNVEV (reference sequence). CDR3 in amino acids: CASSPLGQIATNEKLFF. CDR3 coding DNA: TGTGCCAGCAGCCCGCTTGGACAGATTGCAACTAATGAAAAACTGTTTTTT.

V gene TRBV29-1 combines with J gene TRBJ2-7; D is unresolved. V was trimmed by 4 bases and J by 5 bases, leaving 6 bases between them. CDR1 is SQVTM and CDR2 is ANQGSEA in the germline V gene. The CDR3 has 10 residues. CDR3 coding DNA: TGCAGCGTTGGCCAGAACGAGCAGTACTTC. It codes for CSVGQNEQYF.

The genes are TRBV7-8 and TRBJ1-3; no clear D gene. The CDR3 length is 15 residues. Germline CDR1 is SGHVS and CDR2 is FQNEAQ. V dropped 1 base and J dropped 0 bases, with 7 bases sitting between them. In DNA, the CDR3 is TGTGCCAGCAGCTTAGATCCGGGCTCTGGAAACACCATATATTTT. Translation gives CASSLDPGSGNTIYF.

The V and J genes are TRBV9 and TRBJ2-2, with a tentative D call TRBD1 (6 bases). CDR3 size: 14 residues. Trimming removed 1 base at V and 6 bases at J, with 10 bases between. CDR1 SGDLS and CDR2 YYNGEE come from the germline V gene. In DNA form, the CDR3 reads TGTGCCAGCAGCGTAAGGGGGACCTCCGGGGAGCTGTTTTTT. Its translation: CASSVRGTSGELFF.

The CDR3 here is CASSLAKGGQTSYEQYF. CDR3 in DNA: TGTGCCAGCAGCTTAGCAAAGGGCGGACAGACCTCCTACGAGCAGTACTTC. The V gene is TRBV7-9, the J gene TRBJ2-7; D may be TRBD1 (6 bases). This CDR3 is built from 17 residues. Trimming took 0 bases from V and 0 from J, leaving 15 bases between them. Germline CDR1 reads SEHNR; CDR2 reads FQNEAQ (reference sequence).

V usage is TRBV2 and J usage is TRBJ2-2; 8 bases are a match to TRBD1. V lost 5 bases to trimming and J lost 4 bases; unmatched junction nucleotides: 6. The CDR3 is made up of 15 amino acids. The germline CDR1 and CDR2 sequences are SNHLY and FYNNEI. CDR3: CASSPRGRATGELFF. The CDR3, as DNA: TGTGCCAGCAGTCCCAGGGGGCGCGCCACCGGGGAGCTGTTTTTT.

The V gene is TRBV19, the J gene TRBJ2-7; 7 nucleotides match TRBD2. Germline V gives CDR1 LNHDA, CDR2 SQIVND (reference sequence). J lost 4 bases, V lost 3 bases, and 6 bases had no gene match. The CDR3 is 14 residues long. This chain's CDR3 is CASSIGLAVYEQYF. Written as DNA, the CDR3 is TGTGCCAGTAGTATCGGGCTAGCGGTTTACGAGCAGTACTTC. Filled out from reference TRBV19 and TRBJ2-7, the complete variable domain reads DGGITQSPKYLFRKEGQNVTLSCEQNLNHDAMYWYRQDPGQGLRLIYYSQIVNDFQKGDIAEGYSVSREKKESFPLTVTSAQKNPTAFYLCASSIGLAVYEQYFGPGTRLTVT.

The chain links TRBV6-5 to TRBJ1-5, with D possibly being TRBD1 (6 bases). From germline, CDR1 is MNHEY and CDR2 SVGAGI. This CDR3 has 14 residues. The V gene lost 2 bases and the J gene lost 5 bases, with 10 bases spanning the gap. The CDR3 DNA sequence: TGTGCCAGCAGTTACCGGGGGGGCGATCAGCCCCAGCATTTT. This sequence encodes CASSYRGGDQPQHF.

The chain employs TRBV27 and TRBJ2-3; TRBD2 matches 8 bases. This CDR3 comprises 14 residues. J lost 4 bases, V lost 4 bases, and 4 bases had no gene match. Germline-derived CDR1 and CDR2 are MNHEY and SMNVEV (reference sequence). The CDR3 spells CASSWSGGADTQYF. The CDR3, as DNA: TGTGCCAGCAGTTGGTCCGGGGGGGCAGATACGCAGTATTTT.

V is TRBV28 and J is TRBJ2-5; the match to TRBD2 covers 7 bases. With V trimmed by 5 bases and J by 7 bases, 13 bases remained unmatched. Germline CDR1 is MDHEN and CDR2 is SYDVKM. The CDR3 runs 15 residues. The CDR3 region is CASSRSGNPGGTQYF. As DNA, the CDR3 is TGTGCCAGCAGTCGAAGCGGAAACCCGGGGGGGACCCAGTACTTC.